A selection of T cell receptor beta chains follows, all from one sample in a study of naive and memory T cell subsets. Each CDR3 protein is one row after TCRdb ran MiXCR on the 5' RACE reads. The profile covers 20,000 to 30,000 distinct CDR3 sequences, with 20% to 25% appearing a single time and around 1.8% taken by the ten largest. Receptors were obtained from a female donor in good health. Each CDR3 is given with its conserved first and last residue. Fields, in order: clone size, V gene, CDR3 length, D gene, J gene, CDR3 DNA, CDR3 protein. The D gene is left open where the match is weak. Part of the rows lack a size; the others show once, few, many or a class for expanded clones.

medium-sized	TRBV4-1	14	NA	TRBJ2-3	TGCGCCAGCAGCCAAGATCTTAACACAGATACGCAGTATTTT	CASSQDLNTDTQYF
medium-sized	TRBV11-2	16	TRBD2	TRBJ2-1	TGTGCCAGCAGCTCCGATAGCGGGAGCGCCTACAATGAGCAGTTCTTC	CASSSDSGSAYNEQFF
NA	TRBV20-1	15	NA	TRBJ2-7	TGCAGTGCTAGAGACGCGGCCAGCCCTACTGACGAGCAGTACTTC	CSARDAASPTDEQYF
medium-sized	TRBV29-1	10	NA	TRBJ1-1	TGCAGCGTCTACCGAGGGAAAGCTTTCTTT	CSVYRGKAFF
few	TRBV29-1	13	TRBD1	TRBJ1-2	TGCAGCGTCGAAGGAGGGACAGGGGTGGGCTACACCTTC	CSVEGGTGVGYTF
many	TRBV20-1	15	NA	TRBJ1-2	TGCAGTGCTAGAGACCAAGGAAGGCCTAACTATGGCTACACCTTC	CSARDQGRPNYGYTF
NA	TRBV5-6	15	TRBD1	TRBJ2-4	TGTGCCAGCAACTACAGGGGAGCCAGCAAAAACATTCAGTACTTC	CASNYRGASKNIQYF
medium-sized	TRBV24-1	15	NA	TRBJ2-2	TGTGCCACCAGTAGCGGGCGAACGAACACCGGGGAGCTGTTTTTT	CATSSGRTNTGELFF
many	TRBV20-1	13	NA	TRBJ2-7	TGCAGTGCTACCCGGACAGAGACCTACGAGCAGTACTTC	CSATRTETYEQYF
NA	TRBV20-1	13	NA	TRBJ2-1	TGCAGTGCCCGCACATCAGGGGACAATGAGCAGTTCTTC	CSARTSGDNEQFF
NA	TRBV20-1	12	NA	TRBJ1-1	TGCAGCGGTAGGCCCGTTTATACTGAAGCTTTCTTT	CSGRPVYTEAFF
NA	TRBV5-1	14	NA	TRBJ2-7	TGCGCCAGCAGTCCCGGGCCGCAAACCTACGAGCAGTACTTC	CASSPGPQTYEQYF
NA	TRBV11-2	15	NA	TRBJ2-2	TGTGCCAGCAGCCCGGGACTGGCTAACACCGGGGAGCTGTTTTTT	CASSPGLANTGELFF
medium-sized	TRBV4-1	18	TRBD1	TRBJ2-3	TGCGCCAGCAGCCAAGAAGAGTTGGACAGGGGAAGGGCCTTTCTGCAGTATTTT	CASSQEELDRGRAFLQYF
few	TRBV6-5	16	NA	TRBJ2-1	TGTGCCAGCAGTTCACTGGGACCCCGAAGTTACAATGAGCAGTTCTTC	CASSSLGPRSYNEQFF
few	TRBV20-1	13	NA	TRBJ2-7	TGCAGTGCTAGAGGGACCACGGGTTACGAGCAGTACTTC	CSARGTTGYEQYF
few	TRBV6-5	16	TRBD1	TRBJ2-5	TGTGCCAGCATCTCGGATCGGGACAGAGCGACAGGGACCCAGTACTTC	CASISDRDRATGTQYF
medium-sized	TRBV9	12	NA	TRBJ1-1	TGTGCCAGCAGCGTAGGAGTGGGTGAAGCTTTCTTT	CASSVGVGEAFF
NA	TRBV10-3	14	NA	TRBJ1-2	TGTGCCATCAGCGAGACTCGAACCCTCTATGGCTACACCTTC	CAISETRTLYGYTF
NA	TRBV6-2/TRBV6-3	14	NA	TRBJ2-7	TGTGCCAGCAGTTCCGGGGGCAGGTCCTACGAGCAGTACTTC	CASSSGGRSYEQYF
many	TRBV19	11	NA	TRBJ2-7	TGTGCCAGTAGTTATGGGGGCGAGCAGTACTTC	CASSYGGEQYF
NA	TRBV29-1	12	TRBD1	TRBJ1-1	TGCAGCGGTCGACAGGGTGAAACTGAAGCTTTCTTT	CSGRQGETEAFF
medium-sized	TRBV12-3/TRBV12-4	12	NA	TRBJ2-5	TGTGCCAGCAGCGTTTGGGGAGAGACCCAGTACTTC	CASSVWGETQYF
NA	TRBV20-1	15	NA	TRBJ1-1	TGCAGTGCTAGAGATTTTGGGACGGGGAACACTGAAGCTTTCTTT	CSARDFGTGNTEAFF
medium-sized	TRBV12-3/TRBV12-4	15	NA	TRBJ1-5	TGTGCCAGCAGTTTACGTCCAGAAACCAATCAGCCCCAGCATTTT	CASSLRPETNQPQHF
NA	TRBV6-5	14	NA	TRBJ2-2	TGTGCCAGCCGCCTTACAGGGTACACCGGGGAGCTGTTTTTT	CASRLTGYTGELFF
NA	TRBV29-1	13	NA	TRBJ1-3	TGCAGCGTGGGGGACAACTCTGGAAACACCATATATTTT	CSVGDNSGNTIYF
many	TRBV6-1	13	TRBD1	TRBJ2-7	TGTGCCAGTAACCGGGACAGGGCCTACGAGCAGTACTTC	CASNRDRAYEQYF
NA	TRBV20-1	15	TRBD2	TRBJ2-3	TGCAGTGCACATCTAGGGACTAGCGGAACACATACGCAGTATTTT	CSAHLGTSGTHTQYF
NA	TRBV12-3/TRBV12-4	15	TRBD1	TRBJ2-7	TGTGCCAGCAGTTTCGACAGGGGGCCCTCCTACGAGCAGTACTTC	CASSFDRGPSYEQYF
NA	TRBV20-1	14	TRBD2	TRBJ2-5	TGCAGTGCAACTTTAAGCGGGGGGGCAGAGACCCAGTACTTC	CSATLSGGAETQYF
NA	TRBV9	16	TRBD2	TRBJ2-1	TGTGCCAGCAGCACGTTAGCGGGGGGGAAGTACAATGAGCAGTTCTTC	CASSTLAGGKYNEQFF
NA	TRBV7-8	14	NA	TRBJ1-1	TGTGCCAGCAGAGCTCAGGGCTGGGGAACTGAAGCTTTATTT	CASRAQGWGTEALF
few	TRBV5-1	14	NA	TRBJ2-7	TGCGCCAGCAGCGGGCCGGGACTTTTCGGGGAGCAGTACTTC	CASSGPGLFGEQYF
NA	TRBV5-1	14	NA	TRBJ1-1	TGCGCCAGCCGAACGGGGGGGTGGAACACTGAAGCTTTCTTT	CASRTGGWNTEAFF
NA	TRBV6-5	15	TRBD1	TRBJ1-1	TGTGCCAGCAGTTACGGGGACAGGGGGGGCACTGAAGCTTTCTTT	CASSYGDRGGTEAFF
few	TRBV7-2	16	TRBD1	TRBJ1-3	TGTGCCAGCAGCTTAGCGGGACAGGGAACTGGAAACACCATATATTTT	CASSLAGQGTGNTIYF
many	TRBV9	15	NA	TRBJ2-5	TGTGCCAGCAGCGCCTACATCGGGCCAAAAGAGACCCAGTACTTC	CASSAYIGPKETQYF
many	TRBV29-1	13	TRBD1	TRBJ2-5	TGCAGCGCTGCGACAGGGGGCGAAGAGACCCAGTACTTC	CSAATGGEETQYF
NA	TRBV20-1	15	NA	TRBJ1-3	TGCAGTGCTAGAGATAACGGACGGTTTGGAAACACCATATATTTT	CSARDNGRFGNTIYF
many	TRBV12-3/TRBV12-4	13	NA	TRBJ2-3	TGTGCCAGCAGCCCTCGGGCCACAGATACGCAGTATTTT	CASSPRATDTQYF
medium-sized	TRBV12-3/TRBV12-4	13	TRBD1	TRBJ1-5	TGTGCCAGCAAAAGGACAGGGAATCAGCCCCAGCATTTT	CASKRTGNQPQHF
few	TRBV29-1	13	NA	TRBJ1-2	TGCAGCGTTGATATAGGAGCCAACTATGGCTACACCTTC	CSVDIGANYGYTF
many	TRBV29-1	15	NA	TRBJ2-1	TGCAGCGTTGTCGACGGGGGAAGCTCCTACAATGAGCAGTTCTTC	CSVVDGGSSYNEQFF
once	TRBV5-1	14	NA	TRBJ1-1	TGCGCCAGCAGCTTGGACCCGACGGACACTGAAGCTTTCTTT	CASSLDPTDTEAFF
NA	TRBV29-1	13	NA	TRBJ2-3	TGCAGCGTTTTGCTGGGGTATACAGATACGCAGTATTTT	CSVLLGYTDTQYF